Following are 3 T cell receptor beta chains from one sample sequenced in a study of response to subunit inactivated influenza vaccine. TCRdb reprocessed the RT-PCR reads via MiXCR and lists one record per CDR3 protein. This repertoire shows 490,000 or so distinct CDR3 sequences, 7.6% found once; its top ten account for roughly 13%. This specimen consisted of PBMCs from blood, obtained less than 25 months after vaccination. The source of these receptors is a man between 50 and 75 years old who received an inactivated influenza vaccine.

This clonotype has more than one count but fewer than ten. This rearrangement joins TRBV20-1 to TRBJ2-3; 10 nucleotides line up with TRBD2. This CDR3 has 15 residues. Looked up from germline, CDR1 is DFQATT and CDR2 is SNEGSKA (reference sequence). V lost 1 base and J lost 6; bases outside the gene matches: 7. The DNA of the CDR3 is TGCAGTGCTAGAGTGGTAGCGGGAGGATACGATACGCAGTATTTT. Translating it yields CSARVVAGGYDTQYF.

This chain links TRBV20-1 with TRBJ2-7, with 9 bases fitting TRBD2. V shed 0 bases, J shed 3 bases, and the junction held 6 bases outside the gene matches. This CDR3 is built from 15 residues. Germline loops: CDR1 DFQATT, CDR2 SNEGSKA (reference sequence). This CDR3 is CSAREVAGDHYEQYF. DNA for the CDR3: TGCAGTGCTAGAGAGGTAGCGGGAGACCACTACGAGCAGTACTTC.

The chain is built from TRBV29-1 and TRBJ1-2; D gene uncertain. The CDR3 length is 14 residues. Germline CDR1 is SQVTM and CDR2 is ANQGSEA. V lost 8 bases to trimming and J lost 4 bases, with 20 bases between them. In DNA form, the CDR3 reads TGCAGCCTTCCGCAAGAGCCCTCTAGCTATGGCTACACCTTC. It codes for CSLPQEPSSYGYTF.